These 9 T cell receptor beta chains came from one sample sequenced in a study of shared clonotypes between healthy human individuals. The data were produced by immunoSEQ multiplex PCR, yet TCRdb's version contains in-frame clones alone and is incomplete. The table has 2,500,000 or so clones, 85% to 95% seen once; the top ten hold 0.3% to 0.4%. The sample comprised naive CD4+ T cells from PBMCs. The sample's subset: CD45RA+ positively selected. Source of these receptors: a man between 18 and 29 years old in good health. Some clones in this sample may be carry-over from other donors' samples.

The chain couples TRBV18 to TRBJ2-2; 12 bases fit TRBD1. Germline lookup yields CDR1 KGHSH and CDR2 LQKENI. The junction had 3 bases not matched to a gene; V was cut back by 3 bases and J by 4 bases. This CDR3 is built from 16 residues. The CDR3 loop is CASSPRGQGATGELFF. DNA for the CDR3: TGTGCCAGCTCACCCCGGGGACAGGGGGCCACCGGGGAGCTGTTTTTT. Combining the CDR3 with reference TRBV18 and TRBJ2-2 gives the whole variable domain NAGVMQNPRHLVRRRGQEARLRCSPMKGHSHVYWYRQLPEEGLKFMVYLQKENIIDESGMPKERFSAEFPKEGPSILRIQQVVRGDSAAYFCASSPRGQGATGELFFGEGSRLTVL.

V and J are TRBV6-1 and TRBJ2-2; TRBD2 might be the D (6 bases). Germline loops: CDR1 MNHNS, CDR2 SASEGT. Between the trimmed V and J ends, which lost 2 bases and 4 bases, there was a span of 11 bases. CDR3 length equals 15 residues. DNA of the CDR3: TGTGCCAGCAGTGAACCGGGACTTCCCACCGGGGAGCTGTTTTTT. It is translated as CASSEPGLPTGELFF.

The chain is built from TRBV5-1 and TRBJ1-3; maybe TRBD1 (6 bases). Trimming left V 0 bases short and J 0 bases short, with 16 bases between. The CDR3 sequence is 18 residues long. CDR1 is SGHRS, CDR2 YFSETQ, per germline. In nucleotides, the CDR3 is TGCGCCAGCAGCTTGGTACCCGGGACACCTAGCTCTGGAAACACCATATATTTT. Residues: CASSLVPGTPSSGNTIYF.

The chain employs TRBV7-2 and TRBJ2-7; D gene uncertain. CDR1 is SGHTA and CDR2 is FQGNSA in the germline V gene. This CDR3 comprises 12 residues. Trimming left V 3 bases short and J 6 bases short, with 9 bases between. The CDR3: CASSFRLGEQYF. In nucleotides, the CDR3 is TGTGCCAGCAGCTTTCGACTCGGCGAGCAGTACTTC.

This chain joins TRBV5-4 and TRBJ2-3; TRBD2 matches 9 bases. The CDR3 sequence is 18 residues long. Germline V gives CDR1 SGHNT, CDR2 YYREEE (reference sequence). Trimming at V came to 4 bases and at J to 3 bases, leaving 15 bases not matched to a gene. The DNA for the CDR3 is TGTGCCAGCAGCCAGGGGGTGGCTAGCGGGAAGAAGACAGATACGCAGTATTTT. It specifies CASSQGVASGKKTDTQYF. Based on the CDR3 plus reference TRBV5-4 and TRBJ2-3, the full variable domain is ETGVTQSPTHLIKTRGQQVTLRCSSQSGHNTVSWYQQALGQGPQFIFQYYREEENGRGNFPPRFSGLQFPNYSSELNVNALELDDSALYLCASSQGVASGKKTDTQYFGPGTRLTVL.

The chain joins TRBV5-1 to TRBJ1-1; D possibly corresponds to TRBD1 (6 bases). Germline assignment: CDR1 SGHRS and CDR2 YFSETQ. V lost 4 bases to trimming and J lost 1 base, with 14 bases between them. This CDR3 spans 15 amino acids. The CDR3 bases are TGCGCCAGCAGCCGAGGGGGGTCAGGGAACACTGAAGCTTTCTTT. Translated: CASSRGGSGNTEAFF.

V is TRBV15 and J is TRBJ2-7, with D maybe TRBD2 (5 bases). Trimming cost V 0 bases and J 3 bases, with 9 bases left between them. CDR1 and CDR2 from the germline V gene are LNHNV and YYDKDF (reference sequence). The length of the CDR3 is 14 residues. DNA for the CDR3: TGTGCCACCAGCAGAGACGGGAAATTCTACGAGCAGTACTTC. Protein: CATSRDGKFYEQYF.

The chain joins TRBV29-1 to TRBJ2-3, with 10 bases aligning to TRBD2. The CDR3 loop spans 14 amino acids. Germline assignment: CDR1 SQVTM and CDR2 ANQGSEA. The V and J ends lost 7 bases and 1 base, in that order; junction bases with no gene match: 5. CDR3 DNA sequence: TGCAGCGAGGCCGGGACTAGCGGCACAGATACGCAGTATTTT. Translation: CSEAGTSGTDTQYF.

DNA for the CDR3: TGTGCCAGCTCAACGAATTCACAGGGGGAGAGGTTTGGAAACACCATATATTTT. Its protein product is CASSTNSQGERFGNTIYF. This sequence joins TRBV18 and TRBJ1-3; 8 bases line up with TRBD1. The CDR3 has 18 amino acids. Losses at the gene ends were 5 bases for V and 3 bases for J; bases not matched to a gene: 15. Germline values: CDR1 KGHSH, CDR2 LQKENI.